Listed below are T cell receptor beta chains from one sample, sequenced in a study of cytomegalovirus exposure and HLA in healthy donors. The repertoire was sequenced with immunoSEQ multiplex PCR; TCRdb's copy has only in-frame clones and lacks some. The sample has approximately 150,000 clones; 65% to 70% are singletons. Sequenced input: PBMCs. The receptor source for this set is a man under 40 in good health and CMV-seropositive. Both conserved end residues are part of each CDR3. The order of the fields is D gene, J gene, V gene, clone size, CDR3 protein, CDR3 DNA. A D gene is named only where the DNA matches it firmly. Clone size is not always given. Where it is, it says once, few, many or a class for expanded clones.

D gene: NA
J gene: TRBJ2-1
V gene: TRBV27
clone size: NA
CDR3 protein: CASSFRGIYNEQFF
CDR3 DNA: TGTGCCAGCAGTTTCCGCGGGATCTACAATGAGCAGTTCTTC

D gene: TRBD1
J gene: TRBJ1-5
V gene: TRBV12-5
clone size: NA
CDR3 protein: CASGLAIPGQGDVSNQPQHF
CDR3 DNA: TGTGCTAGTGGTTTGGCCATTCCGGGACAGGGGGATGTGAGCAATCAGCCCCAGCATTTT

D gene: TRBD1
J gene: TRBJ1-1
V gene: TRBV7-3
clone size: NA
CDR3 protein: CASSPRQGASTEAFF
CDR3 DNA: TGTGCCAGCAGCCCAAGACAGGGCGCGAGCACTGAAGCTTTCTTT

D gene: TRBD1
J gene: TRBJ2-1
V gene: TRBV7-7
clone size: NA
CDR3 protein: CASSLTPSGQGSNEQFF
CDR3 DNA: TGTGCCAGCAGCTTAACCCCTTCTGGACAGGGATCCAATGAGCAGTTCTTC

D gene: TRBD2
J gene: TRBJ2-1
V gene: TRBV6-1
clone size: NA
CDR3 protein: CASSEASGLAGVVEQFF
CDR3 DNA: TGTGCCAGCAGTGAAGCATCCGGACTAGCGGGAGTTGTTGAGCAGTTCTTC

D gene: NA
J gene: TRBJ1-2
V gene: TRBV19
clone size: NA
CDR3 protein: CASSPFFPTSYGYTF
CDR3 DNA: TGTGCCAGTAGTCCCTTTTTCCCCACAAGCTATGGCTACACCTTC

D gene: NA
J gene: TRBJ2-7
V gene: TRBV28
clone size: NA
CDR3 protein: CASSSFMAQKRTAYEQYF
CDR3 DNA: TGTGCCAGCAGTTCGTTTATGGCCCAGAAGCGGACTGCCTACGAGCAGTACTTC

D gene: NA
J gene: TRBJ2-7
V gene: TRBV6-5
clone size: NA
CDR3 protein: CASSKTGPRYEQYF
CDR3 DNA: TGTGCCAGCAGTAAAACGGGTCCCCGATACGAGCAGTACTTC

D gene: NA
J gene: TRBJ1-3
V gene: TRBV4-1
clone size: NA
CDR3 protein: CASSRVKATFSGNTIYF
CDR3 DNA: TGCGCCAGCAGCCGCGTAAAGGCGACATTCTCTGGAAACACCATATATTTT

D gene: NA
J gene: TRBJ1-2
V gene: TRBV6-1
clone size: few
CDR3 protein: CASSARDFQGNGYTF
CDR3 DNA: TGTGCCAGCAGCGCCCGGGACTTCCAAGGAAATGGCTACACCTTC

D gene: TRBD2
J gene: TRBJ2-5
V gene: TRBV2
clone size: NA
CDR3 protein: CASSTAGLQTQYF
CDR3 DNA: TGTGCCAGCAGCACAGCGGGACTACAGACCCAGTACTTC

D gene: TRBD1
J gene: TRBJ1-2
V gene: TRBV6-6
clone size: NA
CDR3 protein: CASSFDRGSYGYTF
CDR3 DNA: TGTGCCAGCAGTTTCGACAGGGGAAGCTATGGCTACACCTTC

D gene: TRBD2
J gene: TRBJ2-7
V gene: TRBV5-4
clone size: few
CDR3 protein: CASSWVLRTSASYEQYF
CDR3 DNA: TGTGCCAGCAGCTGGGTCCTCCGGACTAGCGCATCCTACGAGCAGTACTTC

D gene: NA
J gene: TRBJ2-5
V gene: TRBV21-1
clone size: NA
CDR3 protein: CASSKWTGLEETQYF
CDR3 DNA: TGTGCCAGCAGCAAGTGGACAGGGCTGGAAGAGACCCAGTACTTC

D gene: TRBD1
J gene: TRBJ1-5
V gene: TRBV6-6
clone size: NA
CDR3 protein: CACRRTGDDQPQHF
CDR3 DNA: TGTGCCTGTCGTAGGACAGGGGATGATCAGCCCCAGCATTTT

D gene: NA
J gene: TRBJ2-7
V gene: TRBV6-5
clone size: NA
CDR3 protein: CASSYSYRGGYEQYF
CDR3 DNA: TGTGCCAGCAGTTACTCGTACCGCGGCGGCTACGAGCAGTACTTC

D gene: NA
J gene: TRBJ2-1
V gene: TRBV1
clone size: NA
CDR3 protein: CTSSPRWFSWGRAYNEQFF
CDR3 DNA: TGCACCAGCAGCCCGAGATGGTTTTCGTGGGGGAGGGCCTACAATGAGCAGTTCTTC

D gene: TRBD2
J gene: TRBJ2-2
V gene: TRBV28
clone size: NA
CDR3 protein: CASGGTSGRLTGELFF
CDR3 DNA: TGTGCCTCCGGCGGGACTAGCGGGAGGTTGACCGGGGAGCTGTTTTTT

D gene: NA
J gene: TRBJ2-7
V gene: TRBV19
clone size: few
CDR3 protein: CASSLTESSYEQYF
CDR3 DNA: TGTGCCAGTAGTCTGACAGAGAGCTCCTACGAGCAGTACTTC

D gene: NA
J gene: TRBJ1-1
V gene: TRBV29-1
clone size: NA
CDR3 protein: CSVESSENTEAFF
CDR3 DNA: TGCAGCGTTGAATCTTCAGAGAACACTGAAGCTTTCTTT

D gene: NA
J gene: TRBJ1-5
V gene: TRBV6-1
clone size: NA
CDR3 protein: CASIQGTSNQPQHF
CDR3 DNA: TGTGCCAGTATTCAGGGTACCAGCAATCAGCCCCAGCATTTT

D gene: NA
J gene: TRBJ2-7
V gene: TRBV6-1
clone size: NA
CDR3 protein: CASRGTFYEQYF
CDR3 DNA: TGTGCCAGCAGGGGCACATTCTACGAGCAGTACTTC

D gene: NA
J gene: TRBJ1-5
V gene: TRBV7-9
clone size: NA
CDR3 protein: CSSSSQGGRHQPQHF
CDR3 DNA: TGTTCCAGCAGCTCCCAGGGAGGAAGACATCAGCCCCAGCATTTT

D gene: TRBD1
J gene: TRBJ2-7
V gene: TRBV5-1
clone size: few
CDR3 protein: CASSSTGGGEQYF
CDR3 DNA: TGCGCCAGCAGCTCGACAGGGGGGGGCGAGCAGTACTTC

D gene: NA
J gene: TRBJ1-4
V gene: TRBV19
clone size: NA
CDR3 protein: CASTPSDGGNEKLFF
CDR3 DNA: TGTGCCAGTACTCCAAGTGACGGGGGTAATGAAAAACTGTTTTTT

D gene: TRBD1
J gene: TRBJ1-2
V gene: TRBV6-5
clone size: NA
CDR3 protein: CASSYSQGTNYGYTF
CDR3 DNA: TGTGCCAGCAGTTACTCACAGGGGACTAACTATGGCTACACCTTC

D gene: NA
J gene: TRBJ1-1
V gene: TRBV4-2
clone size: few
CDR3 protein: CASSQGEDTEAFF
CDR3 DNA: TGTGCCAGCAGCCAAGGGGAGGACACTGAAGCTTTCTTT

D gene: NA
J gene: TRBJ1-2
V gene: TRBV19
clone size: NA
CDR3 protein: CASSMSGYGYTF
CDR3 DNA: TGTGCCAGTAGTATGTCAGGGTATGGCTACACCTTC

D gene: TRBD1
J gene: TRBJ2-5
V gene: TRBV2
clone size: NA
CDR3 protein: CASSERGTGPETQYF
CDR3 DNA: TGTGCCAGCAGTGAGAGAGGGACAGGTCCCGAGACCCAGTACTTC

D gene: NA
J gene: TRBJ1-1
V gene: TRBV7-9
clone size: NA
CDR3 protein: CASSLRTENTEAFF
CDR3 DNA: TGTGCCAGCAGCTTAAGGACAGAAAACACTGAAGCTTTCTTT

D gene: TRBD2
J gene: TRBJ2-3
V gene: TRBV5-1
clone size: NA
CDR3 protein: CASSFSTSGRDTQYF
CDR3 DNA: TGCGCCAGCAGCTTTAGTACTAGCGGGAGAGATACGCAGTATTTT

D gene: NA
J gene: TRBJ1-2
V gene: TRBV2
clone size: NA
CDR3 protein: CASSISGSYGYTF
CDR3 DNA: TGTGCCAGCAGTATTTCCGGGTCCTATGGCTACACCTTC

D gene: TRBD1
J gene: TRBJ2-4
V gene: TRBV19
clone size: NA
CDR3 protein: CASRQGNIQYF
CDR3 DNA: TGTGCCAGTAGACAGGGGAACATTCAGTACTTC

D gene: TRBD2
J gene: TRBJ2-1
V gene: TRBV10-3
clone size: NA
CDR3 protein: CAISEGLAGPYNEQFF
CDR3 DNA: TGTGCCATCAGTGAGGGACTAGCGGGGCCGTACAATGAGCAGTTCTTC

D gene: TRBD2
J gene: TRBJ2-5
V gene: TRBV5-1
clone size: few
CDR3 protein: CASSLEKGLAGGETQYF
CDR3 DNA: TGCGCCAGCAGCTTGGAAAAGGGACTAGCGGGGGGGGAGACCCAGTACTTC

D gene: TRBD1
J gene: TRBJ1-1
V gene: TRBV7-2
clone size: NA
CDR3 protein: CASIGTGGTEAFF
CDR3 DNA: TGTGCCAGCATCGGTACAGGGGGCACTGAAGCTTTCTTT

D gene: NA
J gene: TRBJ1-1
V gene: TRBV6-1
clone size: NA
CDR3 protein: CASSEGTEMNTEAFF
CDR3 DNA: TGTGCCAGCAGTGAAGGGACAGAAATGAACACTGAAGCTTTCTTT

D gene: TRBD1
J gene: TRBJ1-5
V gene: TRBV4-1
clone size: NA
CDR3 protein: CASSQIPDRGNPLNQPQHF
CDR3 DNA: TGCGCCAGCAGCCAAATCCCGGACAGGGGAAACCCTCTCAATCAGCCCCAGCATTTT

D gene: TRBD1
J gene: TRBJ2-5
V gene: TRBV5-1
clone size: few
CDR3 protein: CASSSLPDLTGAGETQYF
CDR3 DNA: TGCGCCAGCAGCTCCCTTCCCGACTTGACAGGGGCTGGGGAGACCCAGTACTTC

D gene: NA
J gene: TRBJ2-2
V gene: TRBV19
clone size: once
CDR3 protein: CASSRVGELFF
CDR3 DNA: TGTGCCAGTAGTCGGGTTGGGGAGCTGTTTTTT

D gene: NA
J gene: TRBJ1-4
V gene: TRBV2
clone size: NA
CDR3 protein: CASTPPGVDEKLFF
CDR3 DNA: TGTGCCAGCACCCCTCCGGGAGTGGATGAAAAACTGTTTTTT

D gene: NA
J gene: TRBJ1-1
V gene: TRBV7-3
clone size: few
CDR3 protein: CASSLMGEGTEAFF
CDR3 DNA: TGTGCCAGCAGCTTAATGGGTGAGGGCACTGAAGCTTTCTTT

D gene: TRBD2
J gene: TRBJ2-7
V gene: TRBV28
clone size: NA
CDR3 protein: CASSPRGLQGSYEQYF
CDR3 DNA: TGTGCCAGCAGTCCCCGGGGACTACAAGGCTCCTACGAGCAGTACTTC

D gene: TRBD1
J gene: TRBJ1-1
V gene: TRBV6-1
clone size: NA
CDR3 protein: CASRGQGLANTEAFF
CDR3 DNA: TGTGCCAGCAGGGGACAGGGATTAGCGAACACTGAAGCTTTCTTT

D gene: NA
J gene: TRBJ1-5
V gene: TRBV7-2
clone size: NA
CDR3 protein: CASSSFEGVGQPQHF
CDR3 DNA: TGTGCCAGCAGCTCCTTTGAAGGGGTTGGGCAGCCCCAGCATTTT

D gene: TRBD1
J gene: TRBJ2-2
V gene: TRBV28
clone size: NA
CDR3 protein: CASSLYRGTGELFF
CDR3 DNA: TGTGCCAGCAGTTTATACAGGGGCACCGGGGAGCTGTTTTTT

D gene: NA
J gene: TRBJ1-1
V gene: TRBV7-3
clone size: NA
CDR3 protein: CASSLIAGAMANTEAFF
CDR3 DNA: TGTGCCAGCAGCTTAATCGCAGGCGCGATGGCAAACACTGAAGCTTTCTTT

D gene: TRBD2
J gene: TRBJ2-1
V gene: TRBV2
clone size: NA
CDR3 protein: CASSILAGGHNEQFF
CDR3 DNA: TGTGCCAGCAGTATCTTAGCGGGAGGGCACAATGAGCAGTTCTTC

D gene: NA
J gene: TRBJ2-5
V gene: TRBV28
clone size: NA
CDR3 protein: CASSLTYLETQYF
CDR3 DNA: TGTGCCAGCAGTTTAACCTATCTAGAGACCCAGTACTTC

D gene: TRBD2
J gene: TRBJ2-1
V gene: TRBV12-5
clone size: NA
CDR3 protein: CASESRTSGRAYEQFF
CDR3 DNA: TGTGCTAGTGAATCTAGGACTAGCGGGAGGGCCTATGAGCAGTTCTTC

D gene: NA
J gene: TRBJ2-3
V gene: TRBV2
clone size: NA
CDR3 protein: CASSPPGGGTLGTQYF
CDR3 DNA: TGTGCCAGCAGTCCACCGGGCGGCGGGACCCTGGGTACGCAGTATTTT

D gene: NA
J gene: TRBJ2-7
V gene: TRBV18
clone size: NA
CDR3 protein: CASSPPPTGGIYF
CDR3 DNA: TGTGCCAGCTCACCACCCCCGACAGGTGGAATCTACTTC

D gene: NA
J gene: TRBJ2-1
V gene: TRBV15
clone size: NA
CDR3 protein: CATSTGTLYNEQFF
CDR3 DNA: TGTGCCACCAGCACCGGGACTCTCTACAATGAGCAGTTCTTC

D gene: TRBD1
J gene: TRBJ2-7
V gene: TRBV2
clone size: NA
CDR3 protein: CASRETGALYEQYF
CDR3 DNA: TGTGCCAGCAGAGAGACAGGGGCCCTCTACGAGCAGTACTTC

D gene: TRBD2
J gene: TRBJ2-1
V gene: TRBV7-2
clone size: few
CDR3 protein: CASSLGTSGVDEQFF
CDR3 DNA: TGTGCCAGCAGCTTAGGGACTAGCGGAGTCGATGAGCAGTTCTTC

D gene: NA
J gene: TRBJ1-4
V gene: TRBV29-1
clone size: NA
CDR3 protein: CSVGPGAGATNEKLFF
CDR3 DNA: TGCAGCGTGGGCCCCGGGGCAGGGGCTACCAATGAAAAACTGTTTTTT

D gene: TRBD2
J gene: TRBJ2-7
V gene: TRBV27
clone size: NA
CDR3 protein: CASSQTSGGYEQYF
CDR3 DNA: TGTGCCAGCAGTCAGACTAGCGGCGGGTACGAGCAGTACTTC

D gene: TRBD2
J gene: TRBJ2-2
V gene: TRBV14
clone size: NA
CDR3 protein: CASSQDLRGSGTSGRTTGELFF
CDR3 DNA: TGTGCCAGCAGCCAAGATCTTAGGGGCTCCGGGACTAGCGGGAGGACCACCGGGGAGCTGTTTTTT

D gene: NA
J gene: TRBJ2-2
V gene: TRBV5-1
clone size: NA
CDR3 protein: CASSLATSVSGELFF
CDR3 DNA: TGCGCCAGCAGCTTGGCAACTAGTGTTTCCGGGGAGCTGTTTTTT

D gene: NA
J gene: TRBJ1-4
V gene: TRBV6-6
clone size: NA
CDR3 protein: CASTGFRGRGEKLFF
CDR3 DNA: TGTGCCAGCACGGGGTTCAGGGGAAGGGGCGAAAAACTGTTTTTT